These T cell receptor beta chains were read from a single sample in a study of shared clonotypes between healthy human individuals. Some clones are missing from TCRdb's copy, which holds only in-frame ones; the method was immunoSEQ multiplex PCR. The sample gives fewer than 1.8 million clones, roughly 98.5% of which show up once; approximately 0.4% is in the top ten. Material: naive CD4+ T cells sorted from blood. These receptors came from a man aged 25-45 years in good health. CDR3s include the opening cysteine and the closing phenylalanine or tryptophan. D genes are given only for firm matches. Clone size is shown for a subset of rows, as once, few, many or a class of expanded clone.

J: TRBJ2-3
D: NA
V: TRBV7-9
size: NA
DNA: TGTGCCAGCAGCAACCCTAGCGTTACTAGCACAGATACGCAGTATTTT
CDR3: CASSNPSVTSTDTQYF

J: TRBJ2-4
D: TRBD2
V: TRBV7-9
size: NA
DNA: TGTGCCAGCAGCTTGGGACGGACTAGCGGGAGGACCGACATTCAGTACTTC
CDR3: CASSLGRTSGRTDIQYF

J: TRBJ2-3
D: NA
V: TRBV9
size: NA
DNA: TGTGCCAGCAGCGTAGGGGTTGCCGGGAGTGTCACAGATACGCAGTATTTT
CDR3: CASSVGVAGSVTDTQYF

J: TRBJ2-1
D: NA
V: TRBV2
size: NA
DNA: TGTGCCAGCAGCTCCGGACCAGCGCCCGACAATGAGCAGTTCTTC
CDR3: CASSSGPAPDNEQFF

J: TRBJ2-1
D: NA
V: TRBV7-8
size: once
DNA: TGTGCCAGCAGCTTAGATGTTGTTGAGCAGTTCTTC
CDR3: CASSLDVVEQFF

J: TRBJ2-1
D: TRBD1
V: TRBV5-4
size: NA
DNA: TGTGCCAGCAGCTTGGGACAGGGGAGAAATGAGCAGTTCTTC
CDR3: CASSLGQGRNEQFF

J: TRBJ2-7
D: NA
V: TRBV19
size: NA
DNA: TGTGCCAGTAGTCCCCTCGGACTATGGGAAGGAATCTACGAGCAGTACTTC
CDR3: CASSPLGLWEGIYEQYF

J: TRBJ2-1
D: NA
V: TRBV4-2
size: NA
DNA: TGTGCCAGCAGCCAAGGCCATTCCGGTGAGCAGTTCTTC
CDR3: CASSQGHSGEQFF

J: TRBJ2-1
D: TRBD2
V: TRBV9
size: NA
DNA: TGTGCCAGCAGCGCCCCACTAGCGGAGATTTACAATGAGCAGTTCTTC
CDR3: CASSAPLAEIYNEQFF

J: TRBJ2-3
D: TRBD1
V: TRBV2
size: NA
DNA: TGTGCCAGCAGGGGACAGGGATTATCCACAGATACGCAGTATTTT
CDR3: CASRGQGLSTDTQYF

J: TRBJ2-1
D: TRBD2
V: TRBV5-8
size: NA
DNA: TGTGCCAGCAGCTTGTGGGCGGGAGTGACCTACAATGAGCAGTTCTTC
CDR3: CASSLWAGVTYNEQFF

J: TRBJ2-5
D: TRBD1
V: TRBV6-1
size: NA
DNA: TGTGCCAGCAGTGGGGGACAGGGAAGATTGGAGACCCAGTACTTC
CDR3: CASSGGQGRLETQYF

J: TRBJ2-1
D: NA
V: TRBV15
size: NA
DNA: TGTGCCACCAGCAGAGACACCCGCTCCTACAATGAGCAGTTCTTC
CDR3: CATSRDTRSYNEQFF

J: TRBJ1-3
D: NA
V: TRBV9
size: NA
DNA: TGTGCCAGCAGCGTAGGTGACAGGCTCTCTGGAAACACCATATATTTT
CDR3: CASSVGDRLSGNTIYF

J: TRBJ2-7
D: TRBD1
V: TRBV6-5
size: NA
DNA: TGTGCCAGCAGTTGGGGGGCAGGGGGCGCCGAGCAGTACTTC
CDR3: CASSWGAGGAEQYF

J: TRBJ1-2
D: NA
V: TRBV5-4
size: NA
DNA: TGTGCCGGAAGGACAAGTTATAACTATGGCTACACCTTC
CDR3: CAGRTSYNYGYTF

J: TRBJ2-5
D: TRBD2
V: TRBV7-2
size: NA
DNA: TGTGCCAGCAGCTTCACTAGCGGGAGCGAGACCCAGTACTTC
CDR3: CASSFTSGSETQYF

J: TRBJ2-7
D: TRBD1
V: TRBV29-1
size: NA
DNA: TGCAGCGTCAGTGGGACAGGGGTCGGCGAGCAGTACTTC
CDR3: CSVSGTGVGEQYF

J: TRBJ1-5
D: NA
V: TRBV11-1
size: NA
DNA: TGTGCCAGCAGCTTAGACCCGGGAACTAGCAATCAGCCCCAGCATTTT
CDR3: CASSLDPGTSNQPQHF

J: TRBJ2-3
D: NA
V: TRBV4-1
size: NA
DNA: TGCGCCAGCAGCCAGCTTTTTTCAGATACGCAGTATTTT
CDR3: CASSQLFSDTQYF

J: TRBJ2-3
D: TRBD1
V: TRBV5-1
size: NA
DNA: TGCGCCAGCAGCTTGTCACAGGGGCCAGATACGCAGTATTTT
CDR3: CASSLSQGPDTQYF

J: TRBJ2-1
D: NA
V: TRBV19
size: NA
DNA: TGTGCCAGTAGTATAGGTTGGGGCTCAAATGAGCAGTTCTTC
CDR3: CASSIGWGSNEQFF